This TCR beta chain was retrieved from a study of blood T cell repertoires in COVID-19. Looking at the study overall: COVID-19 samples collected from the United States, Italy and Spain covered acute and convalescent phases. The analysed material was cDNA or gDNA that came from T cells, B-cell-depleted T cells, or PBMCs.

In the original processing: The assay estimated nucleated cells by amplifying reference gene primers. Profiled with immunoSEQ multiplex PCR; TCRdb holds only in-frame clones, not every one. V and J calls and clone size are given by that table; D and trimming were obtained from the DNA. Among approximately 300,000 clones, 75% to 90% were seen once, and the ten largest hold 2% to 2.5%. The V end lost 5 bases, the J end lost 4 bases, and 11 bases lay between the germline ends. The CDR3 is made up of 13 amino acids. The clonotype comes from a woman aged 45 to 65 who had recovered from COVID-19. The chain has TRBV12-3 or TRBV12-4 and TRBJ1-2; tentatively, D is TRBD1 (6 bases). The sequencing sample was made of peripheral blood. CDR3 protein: CASSMQGRYGYTF. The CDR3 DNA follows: TGTGCCAGCAGTATGCAGGGGCGCTATGGCTACACCTTC.